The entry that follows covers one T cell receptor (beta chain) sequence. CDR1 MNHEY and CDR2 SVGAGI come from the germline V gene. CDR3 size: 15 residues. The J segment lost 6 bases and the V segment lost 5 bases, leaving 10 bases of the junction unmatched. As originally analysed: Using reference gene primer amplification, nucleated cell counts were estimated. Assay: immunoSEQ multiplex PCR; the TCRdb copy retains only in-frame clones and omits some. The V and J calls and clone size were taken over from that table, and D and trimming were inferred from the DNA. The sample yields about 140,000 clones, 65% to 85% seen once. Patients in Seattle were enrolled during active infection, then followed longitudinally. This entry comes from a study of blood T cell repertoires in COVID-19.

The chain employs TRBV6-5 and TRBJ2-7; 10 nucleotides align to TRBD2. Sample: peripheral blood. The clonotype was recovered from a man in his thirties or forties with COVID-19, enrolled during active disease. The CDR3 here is CASSTLAGVPPEQYF. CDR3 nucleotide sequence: TGTGCCAGCAGTACTCTAGCGGGAGTCCCCCCCGAGCAGTACTTC.